This T cell receptor beta chain emerged from a study of T cell repertoires in cytomegalovirus infection. Across the study: Used in the study were CMV epitopes, some recently identified and HLA-C-restricted, others well-studied and HLA-B-restricted. Through public TCR beta signatures, both CMV infection and matching HLA type were indicated.

The V segment lost 5 bases and the J segment 4 bases; nucleotides outside the gene matches: 11. Germline V gene data show CDR1 as SNHLY and CDR2 as FYNNEI. The CDR3 has 16 amino acids. This clonotype came up many times. Its cognate antigen is unknown. MiXCR, applied by TCRdb to the reads, yields one record per CDR3 protein. The sample has roughly 87,000 distinct CDR3 sequences, 25% to 35% seen once. The sequenced sample was CD8+ T cells from cultured PBMCs, obtained from culture after CMV antigen stimulation. The TCR was taken from a human donor in good health (CMV status not recorded). Some clones in this sample may be carry-over from other donors' samples. The rearrangement links TRBV2 to TRBJ1-1; 9 bases are shared with TRBD1. The CDR3 nucleotides are TGTGCCAGCAGTTTTCGACCGGGACAGGGAGGCACTGAAGCTTTCTTT. Translated: CASSFRPGQGGTEAFF. Full variable domain (missing parts from reference TRBV2 and TRBJ1-1): EPEVTQTPSHQVTQMGQEVILRCVPISNHLYFYWYRQILGQKVEFLVSFYNNEISEKSEIFDDQFSVERPDGSNFTLKIRSTKLEDSAMYFCASSFRPGQGGTEAFFGQGTRLTVV.